This passage covers 32 T cell receptor beta chains from one sample sequenced in a study of blood T cells in healthy people across ages. It was with a sample-barcoded 5' primer and a J-beta primer mix that a second PCR of roughly 7 to 11 cycles was run. TCRdb reprocessed the 5' RACE reads with MiXCR, giving one entry per CDR3 protein. This sample has about 1.5 million distinct CDR3 sequences; approximately 38% occur once, and the top ten carry 7.9%. Sequenced: blood. Receptors originate from a woman younger than 30 in good health.

This clonotype appeared a few times. The V gene is TRBV20-1, the J gene TRBJ1-1; D might be TRBD1 (5 bases). Germline CDR1 reads DFQATT; CDR2 reads SNEGSKA (reference sequence). This CDR3 is 13 amino acids long. Trimming cost V 1 base and J 4 bases, with 10 bases left between them. In DNA form, the CDR3 reads TGCAGTGCTAGAGTTGCGGGGGGCACTGAAGCTTTCTTT. As protein: CSARVAGGTEAFF.

The chain links TRBV29-1 to TRBJ2-3, with D perhaps TRBD2 (5 bases). This CDR3 has 15 amino acids. With 3 bases removed from V and 1 base from J, the gap between germline ends came to 14 bases. Germline assignment: CDR1 SQVTM and CDR2 ANQGSEA. The CDR3 nucleotides are TGCAGCGTTGATGAGGGTCCTACTGGCACAGATACGCAGTATTTT. Residues: CSVDEGPTGTDTQYF.

This rearrangement joins TRBV14 to TRBJ2-6; D is perhaps TRBD2 (5 bases). CDR3 size: 16 residues. In germline, CDR1 is SGHDN, CDR2 FVKESK. V gave up 5 bases and J gave up 4 bases, with 15 bases separating them. The CDR3 DNA is TGTGCCAGCAGCTTCGGGCGGACTTTGGGGGCCAACGTCCTGACTTTC. This codes for CASSFGRTLGANVLTF. Full variable domain (rest looked up from reference TRBV14 and TRBJ2-6): EAGVTQFPSHSVIEKGQTVTLRCDPISGHDNLYWYRRVMGKEIKFLLHFVKESKQDESGMPNNRFLAERTGGTYSTLKVQPAELEDSGVYFCASSFGRTLGANVLTFGAGSRLTVL.

CDR3 DNA sequence: TGTGCCAGCAGTTTTGCCTACGAGAGTCCAGATACGCAGTATTTT. Translated, it gives CASSFAYESPDTQYF. J is TRBJ2-3 and V is TRBV28; D is uncertain. V lost 3 bases and J lost 4, with 14 bases in between. CDR1 MDHEN and CDR2 SYDVKM come from the germline V gene. CDR3 length: 15 residues. Supplemented by reference TRBV28 and TRBJ2-3, the full variable domain reads DVKVTQSSRYLVKRTGEKVFLECVQDMDHENMFWYRQDPGLGLRLIYFSYDVKMKEKGDIPEGYSVSREKKERFSLILESASTNQTSMYLCASSFAYESPDTQYFGPGTRLTVL.

This clonotype was seen a handful of times. The chain links TRBV15 to TRBJ2-1, with D possibly TRBD1 on 5 matching bases. This CDR3 has 14 amino acids. The V gene's germline CDR1 is LNHNV and CDR2 YYDKDF (reference sequence). Trimming stripped 1 base from V and 5 bases from J, with 9 bases between. The DNA for the CDR3 is TGTGCCACCAGCAGAGTTTCAGGGAACAATGAGCAGTTCTTC. Its protein product is CATSRVSGNNEQFF.

This clonotype was observed a handful of times. The CDR3 DNA reads TGTGCCAGCAGTTTGGCACAGTTACTAGCCAAAAACATTCAGTACTTC. It is translated as CASSLAQLLAKNIQYF. The chain has TRBV12-3 or TRBV12-4 and TRBJ2-4, with D unclear. Between the trimmed V and J ends, which lost 3 bases and 0 bases, there was a span of 12 bases. The CDR3 sequence is 16 residues long.

The chain is built from TRBV28 and TRBJ1-4, with D unresolved. CDR1 is MDHEN and CDR2 is SYDVKM in the germline V gene. This CDR3 has 12 residues. The CDR3 DNA sequence: TGTCGTACCGGGCGGAGTGGGGAAAAACTGTTTTTT. It is translated as CRTGRSGEKLFF. Full variable domain (remainder filled in from reference TRBV28 and TRBJ1-4): DVKVTQSSRYLVKRTGEKVFLECVQDMDHENMFWYRQDPGLGLRLIYFSYDVKMKEKGDIPEGYSVSREKKERFSLILESASTNQTSMYLCRTGRSGEKLFFGSGTQLSVL.

This clonotype came up a few times. The chain has TRBV7-9 and TRBJ2-6; 11 bases match TRBD1. The CDR3 runs to 18 residues. V was clipped by 5 bases and J by 1 base; unmatched bases: 7. Per germline, CDR1 SEHNR and CDR2 FQNEAQ (reference sequence). In DNA form, the CDR3 reads TGTGCCAGCAGCCCCGGACAGGGGGCATTTTCTGGGGCCAACGTCCTGACTTTC. Its protein product is CASSPGQGAFSGANVLTF. The whole variable domain, filled in from reference TRBV7-9 and TRBJ2-6, reads DTGVSQNPRHKITKRGQNVTFRCDPISEHNRLYWYRQTLGQGPEFLTYFQNEAQLEKSRLLSDRFSAERPKGSFSTLEIQRTEQGDSAMYLCASSPGQGAFSGANVLTFGAGSRLTVL.

The rearrangement uses TRBV6-1 and TRBJ1-5; the D is unclear. The germline V gene has CDR1 MNHNS and CDR2 SASEGT. V was shortened by 2 bases and J by 5 bases, with 13 bases between the two germline ends. The CDR3 consists of 15 residues. CDR3 nucleotides: TGTGCCAGCAGTGAATGGATCAGTGGTGATCAGCCCCAGCATTTT. Translation: CASSEWISGDQPQHF.

J is TRBJ1-2 and V is TRBV30; D possibly corresponds to TRBD1 (6 bases). The CDR3 has 14 residues. Germline CDR1 GTSNPN, CDR2 SVGIG (reference sequence). The germline V and J ends were trimmed by 0 bases and 4 bases, with 12 bases remaining between them. In DNA form, the CDR3 reads TGTGCCTGGAGTGTGTTTCCAGGGGCCTATGGCTACACCTTC. As protein: CAWSVFPGAYGYTF.

The count of this clonotype is one. One junction end disagrees with the germline gene, perhaps due to a read error. The rearrangement links TRBV12-3 or TRBV12-4 to TRBJ2-7, with 7 bases matching TRBD1. The CDR3 loop spans 14 amino acids. CDR3 DNA: TGTGCCAGCAGTTTTGGAGAAAGGACAGGCGAGGAGTACTTC. It encodes CASSFGERTGEEYF.

The chain joins TRBV2 to TRBJ1-2, with TRBD1 matching 9 bases. The junction had 7 bases not matched to a gene; V was cut back by 6 bases and J by 5 bases. The length of the CDR3 is 14 residues. CDR1 and CDR2 from the germline V gene are SNHLY and FYNNEI. This CDR3 is CASRSTGGVYGYTF. CDR3 DNA: TGTGCCAGCAGGTCCACAGGGGGCGTTTATGGCTACACCTTC. The whole variable domain, remainder taken from reference TRBV2 and TRBJ1-2, is EPEVTQTPSHQVTQMGQEVILRCVPISNHLYFYWYRQILGQKVEFLVSFYNNEISEKSEIFDDQFSVERPDGSNFTLKIRSTKLEDSAMYFCASRSTGGVYGYTFGSGTRLTVV.

This clonotype was counted only a few times. Sequence at one end of the junction differs from germline and may be a read error. The chain couples TRBV13 to TRBJ2-3; D remains unclear. There are 14 residues in the CDR3. CDR1 PRHDT and CDR2 FYEKMQ come from the germline V gene (reference sequence). This chain's CDR3 is CVSSLGLAKDTQYF. The CDR3 region has the DNA TGTGTCAGCAGCTTAGGCCTCGCTAAAGATACGCAGTATTTT.

The chain has TRBV11-3 and TRBJ2-3, with no clear D. Germline V gene sequence: CDR1 SGHNT, CDR2 YENEEA. This CDR3 spans 15 amino acids. Between the trimmed V and J ends, which lost 5 bases and 2 bases, there was a span of 14 bases. The CDR3 region has the DNA TGTGCCAGCAGCCCGGAGTGGGATCACACAGATACGCAGTATTTT. This sequence encodes CASSPEWDHTDTQYF.

The rearrangement joins TRBV20-1 to TRBJ1-2; a possible D gene is TRBD1 (5 bases). V was cut by 5 bases and J by 2 bases, with 15 bases left in between. Looked up from germline, CDR1 is DFQATT and CDR2 is SNEGSKA (reference sequence). This CDR3 spans 14 amino acids. In DNA, the CDR3 is TGCAGTGCTCATCTCCCGGGACGGAACTATGGCTACACCTTC. The encoded protein is CSAHLPGRNYGYTF.

Details on this clonotype: With a much larger clone just one base away, this may be a read error. This chain connects TRBV6-5 to TRBJ2-7, with D perhaps matching TRBD1 (5 bases). The CDR3 runs to 14 residues. The germline V gene encodes CDR1 MNHEY and CDR2 SVGAGI. As DNA, the CDR3 is TGTGCCAGCAGTTACCAGGGATCCTCCGACGAGCAGTACTTC. Its translation: CASSYQGSSDEQYF.

This clonotype appeared a few times. The gene calls are TRBV27 and TRBJ2-1; perhaps TRBD2 as D (6 bases). Trimming pared 8 bases from V and 1 base from J, leaving 15 bases between. The CDR3 totals 15 residues. Germline CDR1 is MNHEY and CDR2 is SMNVEV (reference sequence). The CDR3 sequence is CASRTGTLSYNEQFF. The CDR3, as DNA: TGTGCCAGCCGAACCGGGACTTTGTCCTACAATGAGCAGTTCTTC.

This clonotype was detected a few times. The rearrangement joins TRBV7-2 to TRBJ2-3; 11 nucleotides match TRBD2. Germline CDR1 and CDR2: SGHTA and FQGNSA. V lost 3 bases to trimming and J lost 0 bases; unmatched junction nucleotides: 8. CDR3 size: 18 residues. In DNA form, the CDR3 reads TGTGCCAGCAGCTTCGGACTAGGACTAGCGGGCAGCACAGATACGCAGTATTTT. Translated: CASSFGLGLAGSTDTQYF.

This clonotype occurred a few times. The chain has TRBV7-2 and TRBJ2-3, with 10 bases that match TRBD2. The CDR3 consists of 16 residues. The ends lost 4 bases at V and 2 bases at J; junction bases unmatched: 6. Germline V gives CDR1 SGHTA, CDR2 FQGNSA. CDR3 sequence: CASSSLSGGATDTQYF. The DNA for the CDR3 is TGTGCCAGCAGCTCGCTAAGCGGGGGGGCCACAGATACGCAGTATTTT.

CDR3 sequence: CASSPRTGGTTDTQYF. The CDR3, as DNA: TGTGCCAGCAGTCCCCGGACAGGGGGTACGACAGATACGCAGTATTTT. The chain combines TRBV12-3 or TRBV12-4 with TRBJ2-3; 10 positions agree with TRBD1. J was trimmed by 3 bases and V by 5 bases; bases with no gene match: 8. CDR3 length: 16 residues.

This chain joins TRBV30 and TRBJ2-1; the match to TRBD1 covers 7 bases. Per germline, CDR1 GTSNPN and CDR2 SVGIG (reference sequence). CDR3 length: 14 residues. V shed 4 bases and J 10 bases; nucleotides not matched to a gene: 13. CDR3 coding DNA: TGTGCCTGGACCTTTGCCAGGGGGTCCTACGAGCAGTTCTTC. Protein: CAWTFARGSYEQFF.

The rearrangement uses TRBV12-3 or TRBV12-4 and TRBJ2-5; perhaps TRBD1 as D (6 bases). The CDR3 runs 14 residues. The V gene lost 5 bases and the J gene lost 1 base, with 11 bases spanning the gap. This CDR3 is CASSVGQIQETQYF. CDR3 nucleotide sequence: TGTGCCAGCAGTGTTGGACAGATCCAAGAGACCCAGTACTTC.

This clonotype was detected a few times. The chain uses TRBV5-1 and TRBJ2-2, with D unresolved. V lost 4 bases, J lost 1 base, and 8 bases lay in between. Germline V gene lookup returns CDR1 SGHRS and CDR2 YFSETQ. The CDR3 has 14 amino acids. As DNA, the CDR3 is TGCGCCAGCAGCGGGATTGGGAACACCGGGGAGCTGTTTTTT. It specifies CASSGIGNTGELFF.

The CDR3 protein is CASSPGTGGIEQFF. The CDR3 bases are TGTGCCAGCAGCCCCGGGACAGGGGGCATTGAGCAGTTCTTC. This chain uses TRBV7-3 with TRBJ2-1; TRBD1 agrees at 12 bases. The CDR3 is 14 amino acids. Trimming at V came to 5 bases and at J to 9 bases, leaving 5 bases not matched to a gene. CDR1 and CDR2 (germline): SGHTA, FQGTGA.

J is TRBJ2-3 and V is TRBV20-1, with 7 bases lining up with TRBD2. In germline, CDR1 is DFQATT, CDR2 SNEGSKA (reference sequence). The CDR3 totals 14 residues. V trimming: 3 bases; J trimming: 1 base; junction bases outside the gene matches: 4. The CDR3 DNA reads as TGCAGTGCTAGGGGGGGGACTCGCACAGATACGCAGTATTTT. It specifies CSARGGTRTDTQYF.

This clonotype turned up a few times. The chain is built from TRBV7-2 and TRBJ2-3; maybe TRBD2 (6 bases). Germline-derived CDR1 and CDR2 are SGHTA and FQGNSA. V was pared by 1 base and J by 1 base, with 12 bases between. The CDR3 consists of 16 residues. CDR3 amino acids: CASSLVGTGGTDTQYF. The CDR3 nucleotides read TGTGCCAGCAGCTTAGTCGGGACTGGCGGCACAGATACGCAGTATTTT.

This clonotype was found a few times. V and J are TRBV5-1 and TRBJ2-3; perhaps D is TRBD1 or TRBD2 (5 bases each). The CDR3 runs to 17 residues. The ends were cut back, 0 bases at V and 2 bases at J, with 16 bases in the middle. CDR1 is SGHRS, CDR2 YFSETQ, per germline. The CDR3 nucleotides are TGCGCCAGCAGCTTGGTTCCCCGGGACGGTGACACAGATACGCAGTATTTT. Residues: CASSLVPRDGDTDTQYF.

This chain links TRBV3-1 with TRBJ2-7; D is ambiguous. CDR1 is LGHDT and CDR2 is YNNKEL in the germline V gene (reference sequence). V was trimmed by 0 bases and J by 2 bases, leaving 11 bases between them. The CDR3 is 15 amino acids. CDR3 sequence (DNA): TGTGCCAGCAGCCAAGATACTGAAGCAGCCTACGAGCAGTACTTC. This sequence encodes CASSQDTEAAYEQYF.

This chain connects TRBV20-1 to TRBJ1-2, with TRBD1 as a possible D gene (5 bases). From germline, CDR1 is DFQATT and CDR2 SNEGSKA (reference sequence). The CDR3 runs to 14 residues. V dropped 4 bases and J dropped 2 bases, with 14 bases sitting between them. CDR3 nucleotide sequence: TGCAGTGCTAATCTCGGGACTCTAAACTATGGCTACACCTTC. It encodes CSANLGTLNYGYTF.

V usage is TRBV12-3 or TRBV12-4 and J usage is TRBJ2-5, with a weak D call TRBD2 (5 bases). The end of the DNA fits TRBJ2-4 better, so the J call may be wrong. CDR3 length equals 12 residues. For the CDR3, the DNA is TGTGCCAGCCGGTCCTCCGGGGACATTCAGTACTTC. This sequence encodes CASRSSGDIQYF.

The rearrangement uses TRBV20-1 and TRBJ2-5; D not resolved. V was clipped by 0 bases and J by 11 bases, with 16 bases between them. Per the germline V gene, CDR1 is DFQATT and CDR2 is SNEGSKA (reference sequence). The CDR3 has 13 amino acids. The CDR3 DNA reads TGCAGTGCTAGAGATGGCAGCAGGAATGAGCAGTACTTC. It specifies CSARDGSRNEQYF.

This chain joins TRBV2 and TRBJ1-5; possible D gene TRBD1, 5 bases. From germline, CDR1 is SNHLY and CDR2 FYNNEI. This CDR3 contains 15 residues. V was pared by 6 bases and J by 6 bases, with 18 bases between. For the CDR3, the DNA is TGTGCCAGCAGCCCCGGGGCGGGGATGGGTCAGCCCCAGCATTTT. Translating it yields CASSPGAGMGQPQHF.